This is a list of T cell receptor beta chains from one sample in a study of monozygotic twins with inflammatory bowel disease. TCRdb re-called the 5' RACE reads and catalogs CDR3 proteins one per entry, DNA excluded. The sample data list approximately 330,000 distinct CDR3 sequences. The sequenced sample was blood. Every receptor here comes from a human donor with ulcerative colitis or Crohn's disease, or a healthy co-twin of an affected twin (not recorded which). Each CDR3 is given with its conserved first and last residue.

>TRBV4-3|TRBJ2-2
CASSQDRGGLGTGELFF
>TRBV6-1|TRBJ1-1
CASSDIREQPNTEAFF
>TRBV7-2|TRBJ2-7
CASSQEAYEQYF
>TRBV9|TRBJ2-5
CASSDSGTKETQYF
>TRBV12-3/TRBV12-4|TRBJ1-4
CASSRVANNEKLFF
>TRBV28|TRBJ2-7
CASSSGQEPYEQYF
>TRBV30|TRBJ2-3
CAWSVTQGRDTQYF
>TRBV27|TRBJ2-2
CASSLGPGGRLFF
>TRBV5-1|TRBJ1-5
CASSLEGGVQPQHF
>TRBV5-6|TRBJ1-5
CASSLAAGWGNQPQHF
>TRBV6-5|TRBJ2-5
CASSYNRDPGWETQYF
>TRBV20-1|TRBJ1-6
CSARDQGTVSYNSPLHF
>TRBV5-1|TRBJ2-1
CASSLVAGGPGEQFF
>TRBV24-1|TRBJ2-2
CATKEGANTGELFF
>TRBV11-2|TRBJ2-7
CASRLTGASEQYF